Below are 25 T cell receptor beta chains sequenced from a single sample in a study of response to subunit inactivated influenza vaccine. In TCRdb, the RT-PCR reads were re-called with MiXCR into one record per CDR3 protein. The data hold about 780,000 distinct CDR3 sequences, with around 18% observed a single time. The sequenced sample was PBMCs from blood, obtained more than 4 days after vaccination. The origin of the receptors is a man aged 50 to 59 who received an inactivated influenza vaccine.

This clonotype was observed at least ten times. The chain uses TRBV20-1 and TRBJ2-4; possible D gene TRBD2, 6 bases. Trimming took off 6 bases at V and 1 base at J, with 16 bases between the two ends. The CDR3 is 15 amino acids. The germline V gene encodes CDR1 DFQATT and CDR2 SNEGSKA (reference sequence). Written as DNA, the CDR3 is TGCAGTGCAAATAATCTGGGAGGTGCCAAAAACATTCAGTACTTC. It codes for CSANNLGGAKNIQYF.

V usage is TRBV12-3 or TRBV12-4 and J usage is TRBJ2-5, with TRBD1 identical over 7 bases. The J segment lost 5 bases and the V segment lost 3 bases, leaving 9 bases of the junction unmatched. The CDR3 spans 15 residues. The CDR3, as DNA: TGTGCCAGCAGTTTGAGTCAAGGGGGCCGGGAGACCCAGTACTTC. It translates to CASSLSQGGRETQYF.

The table lists this clonotype with a few counts. V and J are TRBV15 and TRBJ1-4, with 8 positions matching TRBD1. The V and J ends lost 0 bases and 6 bases, in that order; junction bases with no gene match: 12. Germline V CDR1 and CDR2: LNHNV, YYDKDF (reference sequence). The CDR3 is made up of 18 amino acids. The CDR3 region is CATSRDDAGDRGHEKLFF. The CDR3 DNA follows: TGTGCCACCAGCAGAGATGACGCCGGCGACAGGGGTCATGAAAAACTGTTTTTT.

This clonotype was seen a handful of times. The chain links TRBV2 to TRBJ2-6, with 7 bases that match TRBD1. Germline assignment: CDR1 SNHLY and CDR2 FYNNEI. V lost 5 bases, J lost 4 bases, and 2 bases stayed unmatched. This CDR3 has 14 residues. The CDR3 is CASSNRGGANVLTF. In DNA, the CDR3 is TGTGCCAGCAGTAACAGGGGAGGGGCCAACGTCCTGACTTTC.

The V call is TRBV7-9, the J call TRBJ2-5, with D unresolved. Per the germline V gene, CDR1 is SEHNR and CDR2 is FQNEAQ (reference sequence). V gave up 5 bases and J gave up 5 bases, with 15 bases separating them. The CDR3 loop spans 14 amino acids. As DNA, the CDR3 is TGTGCCAGCAGCCCCACTCCTCGGCGGGAGACCCAGTACTTC. Translating gives CASSPTPRRETQYF.

This clonotype has more than one count but fewer than ten. The CDR3 spells CSVNNFGQGNDGYTF. Here the CDR3 DNA reads TGCAGCGTTAATAATTTCGGACAGGGGAACGATGGCTACACCTTC. This chain joins TRBV29-1 and TRBJ1-2; 9 positions agree with TRBD1. Germline trimming cut 5 bases from V and 6 bases from J; bases unmatched to any gene: 13. Germline V gene sequence: CDR1 SQVTM, CDR2 ANQGSEA. This CDR3 region has 15 residues. Looking up the rest from reference TRBV29-1 and TRBJ1-2 gives the full variable domain: SAVISQKPSRDICQRGTSLTIQCQVDSQVTMMFWYRQQPGQSLTLIATANQGSEATYESGFVIDKFPISRPNLTFSTLTVSNMSPEDSSIYLCSVNNFGQGNDGYTFGSGTRLTVV.

A single count supports this clonotype. Just one base apart from a much larger clone, this may be a read error. The rearrangement uses TRBV7-2 and TRBJ1-2, with D possibly being TRBD1 (6 bases). The length of the CDR3 is 14 residues. Germline assignment: CDR1 SGHTA and CDR2 FQGNSA. The CDR3 nucleotides read TGTGCCAGCTCAAGTCAGGGGCCTAACTATGGCTACTCCTTC. Its protein product is CASSSQGPNYGYSF.

In its sample, this clonotype was seen a few times. The chain links TRBV6-9 to TRBJ2-3, with a tentative D call TRBD1 (5 bases). V dropped 4 bases and J dropped 0 bases, with 14 bases sitting between them. Germline-derived CDR1 and CDR2 are MNHGY and SVAAGI. This CDR3 has 16 residues. DNA for the CDR3: TGTGCCAGCAGTTTTCAAACGACAGCTAGCACAGATACGCAGTATTTT. It yields the protein CASSFQTTASTDTQYF.

This chain uses TRBV10-3 with TRBJ2-6; D remains ambiguous. Germline CDR1 and CDR2: ENHRY and SYGVKD. This CDR3 spans 14 amino acids. V was trimmed by 3 bases and J by 2 bases, leaving 5 bases between them. CDR3 sequence reads: CAISDRPGANVLTF. The CDR3 DNA sequence: TGTGCCATCAGTGATCGACCTGGGGCCAACGTCCTGACTTTC.

The rearrangement uses TRBV3-1 and TRBJ2-3; D is ambiguous. Trimming cost V 0 bases and J 6 bases, with 10 bases left between them. From germline, CDR1 is LGHDT and CDR2 YNNKEL (reference sequence). This CDR3 contains 14 residues. The chain's CDR3 is CASSQDVAVDTQYF. The CDR3, as DNA: TGTGCCAGCAGCCAAGATGTGGCCGTCGATACGCAGTATTTT.

The chain is built from TRBV12-3 or TRBV12-4 and TRBJ2-2; no firm D call. The V and J ends lost 4 bases and 0 bases respectively, with 6 bases between them. The CDR3 extends over 14 amino acids. The CDR3 DNA reads TGTGCCAGCAGTTCCCTTTCGAACACCGGGGAGCTGTTTTTT. As protein: CASSSLSNTGELFF.

The chain recombines TRBV10-3 with TRBJ1-1; D uncertain. CDR1 is ENHRY and CDR2 is SYGVKD in the germline V gene. The V gene lost 2 bases and the J gene lost 1 base, with 8 bases spanning the gap. The CDR3 is made up of 14 amino acids. The DNA of the CDR3 is TGTGCCATCAGTGAGGGGGTGACGAACACTGAAGCTTTCTTT. It translates to CAISEGVTNTEAFF.

This chain links TRBV27 with TRBJ2-1; D remains unclear. The CDR3 runs to 17 residues. Germline V gives CDR1 MNHEY, CDR2 SMNVEV (reference sequence). With 4 bases removed from V and 0 bases from J, the gap between germline ends came to 16 bases. CDR3 sequence reads: CASSSPRTFSSYNEQFF. In nucleotides, the CDR3 is TGTGCCAGCAGTTCCCCCAGGACGTTTAGCTCCTACAATGAGCAGTTCTTC.

This sequence joins TRBV7-6 and TRBJ2-7; tentative D call: TRBD1 (5 bases). CDR1 and CDR2 (germline): SGHVS, FNYEAQ. The CDR3 has 16 residues. V was cut by 1 base and J by 4 bases, with 17 bases left in between. The CDR3 DNA sequence: TGTGCCAGCAGCTTAGGGCCGACAGACGCCGCATACGAGCAGTACTTC. It encodes CASSLGPTDAAYEQYF.

This clonotype was counted between two and nine times. This sequence joins TRBV10-3 and TRBJ2-3; 11 bases fit TRBD2. Unmatched junction bases numbered 4, after V lost 0 bases and J lost 2 bases. The CDR3 sequence is 17 residues long. The germline V gene has CDR1 ENHRY and CDR2 SYGVKD. The CDR3 here is CAISESGTSGPTDTQYF. In DNA, the CDR3 is TGTGCCATCAGTGAGTCGGGGACTAGCGGCCCCACAGATACGCAGTATTTT.

This clonotype has just a few counts. V is TRBV6-2 or TRBV6-3 and J is TRBJ2-3, with TRBD1 matching 7 bases. The length of the CDR3 is 14 residues. Germline V CDR1 and CDR2: MNHEY, SVGEGT. V dropped 6 bases and J dropped 4; count of bases not matched to a gene: 7. CDR3 region: CASREGGAADTQYF. For the CDR3, the DNA is TGTGCCAGCAGAGAAGGGGGCGCAGCAGATACGCAGTATTTT.

This clonotype has only a few counts. The chain recombines TRBV6-1 with TRBJ2-1, with D possibly being TRBD2 (5 bases). V lost 5 bases and J 10 bases, leaving 15 bases between the germline ends. This CDR3 has 13 amino acids. In germline, CDR1 is MNHNS, CDR2 SASEGT. The CDR3 loop is CASSKTSNREQFF. The CDR3, as DNA: TGTGCCAGCAGTAAAACTAGTAATCGGGAGCAGTTCTTC.

This chain uses TRBV7-2 with TRBJ2-7, with TRBD2 matching 9 bases. V trimming: 5 bases; J trimming: 2 bases; junction bases outside the gene matches: 7. The germline V gene has CDR1 SGHTA and CDR2 FQGNSA. The CDR3 runs to 15 residues. CDR3 residues: CASSRRAGGPYEQYF. CDR3 nucleotide sequence: TGTGCCAGCAGCCGGAGGGCGGGAGGGCCCTACGAGCAGTACTTC.

A few counts support this clonotype. This chain uses TRBV20-1 with TRBJ1-1; D gene uncertain. This CDR3 has 14 amino acids. CDR1 is DFQATT and CDR2 is SNEGSKA in the germline V gene (reference sequence). V lost 2 bases and J 0 bases, leaving 10 bases between the germline ends. CDR3 residues: CSARPGTVNTEAFF. CDR3 DNA: TGCAGTGCTAGACCGGGAACAGTGAACACTGAAGCTTTCTTT.

This clonotype was seen a few times. The gene calls are TRBV6-5 and TRBJ2-1; tentative D call: TRBD1 (6 bases). This CDR3 has 15 amino acids. The V end lost 0 bases, the J end lost 7 bases, and 13 bases lay between the germline ends. The germline CDR1 and CDR2 sequences are MNHEY and SVGAGI. This CDR3 is CASSYSLGDKNEQFF. The CDR3 region has the DNA TGTGCCAGCAGTTACTCGTTGGGGGACAAAAATGAGCAGTTCTTC.

This clonotype came up many times. The J gene is TRBJ2-7, the V gene TRBV12-3 or TRBV12-4; D is tentatively TRBD1 or TRBD2 (5 bases each). The CDR3 loop spans 11 amino acids. The V and J ends lost 3 bases and 6 bases respectively, with 6 bases between them. The CDR3 nucleotides read TGTGCCAGCAGTTTGGGGGTCGAGCAGTACTTC. This encodes CASSLGVEQYF.

This clonotype came up a few times. The chain is built from TRBV15 and TRBJ1-2; no clear D gene. CDR3 length equals 13 residues. Trimming removed 2 bases at V and 1 base at J, with 5 bases between. Germline CDR1 is LNHNV and CDR2 is YYDKDF (reference sequence). The CDR3 DNA reads as TGTGCCACCAGCAGACCGAATAACTATGGCTACACCTTC. Translation: CATSRPNNYGYTF.

The rearrangement links TRBV10-3 to TRBJ2-1; D tentatively reads TRBD1 or TRBD2 (7 bases each). The CDR3 is made up of 13 amino acids. Germline lookup yields CDR1 ENHRY and CDR2 SYGVKD. The CDR3 coding sequence is TGTGCGACCAGGGGGGGCCCAAGGAATGAGCAGTTCTTC. Translated: CATRGGPRNEQFF.

V gene TRBV5-5 combines with J gene TRBJ2-7, with D perhaps TRBD1 (6 bases). V gave up 5 bases and J gave up 1 base, with 13 bases separating them. CDR3 length: 14 residues. CDR1 is SGHKS and CDR2 is YYEKEE in the germline V gene (reference sequence). In DNA, the CDR3 is TGTGCCAGCAGATTACATACAGGGTCCTACGAGCAGTACTTC. As protein: CASRLHTGSYEQYF.

This clonotype has just one count. The J gene is TRBJ2-7, the V gene TRBV5-6, with 11 nucleotides matching TRBD2. Germline CDR1 is SGHDT and CDR2 is YYEEEE. J lost 3 bases, V lost 4 bases, and 6 bases had no gene match. The CDR3 has 15 residues. DNA of the CDR3: TGTGCCAGCAGCATTAGCGGGGGGGGATTCTACGAGCAGTACTTC. It encodes CASSISGGGFYEQYF.